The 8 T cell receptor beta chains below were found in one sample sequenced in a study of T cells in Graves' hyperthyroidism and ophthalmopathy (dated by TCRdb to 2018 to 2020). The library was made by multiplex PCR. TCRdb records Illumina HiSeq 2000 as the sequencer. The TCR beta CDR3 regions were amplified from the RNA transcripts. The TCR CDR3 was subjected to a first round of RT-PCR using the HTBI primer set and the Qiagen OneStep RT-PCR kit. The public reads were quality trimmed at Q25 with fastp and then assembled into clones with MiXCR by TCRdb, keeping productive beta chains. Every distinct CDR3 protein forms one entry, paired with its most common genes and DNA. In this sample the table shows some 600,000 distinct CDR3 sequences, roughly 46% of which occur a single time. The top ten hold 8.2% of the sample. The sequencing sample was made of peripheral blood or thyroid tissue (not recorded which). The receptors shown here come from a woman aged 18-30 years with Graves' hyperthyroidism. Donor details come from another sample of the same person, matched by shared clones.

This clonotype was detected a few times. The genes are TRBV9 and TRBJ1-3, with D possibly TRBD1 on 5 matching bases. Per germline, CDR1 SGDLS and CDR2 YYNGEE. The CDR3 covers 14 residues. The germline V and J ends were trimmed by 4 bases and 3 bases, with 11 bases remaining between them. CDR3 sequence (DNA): TGTGCCAGCAGCCCATGGGACGGTGGAAACACCATATATTTT. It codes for CASSPWDGGNTIYF.

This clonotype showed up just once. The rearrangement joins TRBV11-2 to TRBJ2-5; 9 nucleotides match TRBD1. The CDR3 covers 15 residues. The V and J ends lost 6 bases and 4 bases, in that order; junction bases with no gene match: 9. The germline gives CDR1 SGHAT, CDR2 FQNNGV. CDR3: CASRSPGQGAETQYF. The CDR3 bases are TGTGCCAGCAGGTCCCCGGGACAGGGAGCAGAGACCCAGTACTTC.

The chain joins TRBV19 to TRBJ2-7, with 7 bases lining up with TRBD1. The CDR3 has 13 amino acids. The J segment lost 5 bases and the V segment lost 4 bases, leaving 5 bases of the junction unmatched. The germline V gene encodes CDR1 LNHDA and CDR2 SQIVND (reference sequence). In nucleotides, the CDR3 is TGTGCCAGTAGTAGCGACAGGGCCAACGAGCAGTACTTC. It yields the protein CASSSDRANEQYF.

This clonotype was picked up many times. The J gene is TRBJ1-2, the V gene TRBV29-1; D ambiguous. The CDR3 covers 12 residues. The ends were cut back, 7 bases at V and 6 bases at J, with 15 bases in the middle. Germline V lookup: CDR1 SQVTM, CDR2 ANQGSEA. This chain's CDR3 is CSADGFVDGYTF. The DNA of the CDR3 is TGCAGCGCCGACGGTTTCGTAGATGGCTACACCTTC.

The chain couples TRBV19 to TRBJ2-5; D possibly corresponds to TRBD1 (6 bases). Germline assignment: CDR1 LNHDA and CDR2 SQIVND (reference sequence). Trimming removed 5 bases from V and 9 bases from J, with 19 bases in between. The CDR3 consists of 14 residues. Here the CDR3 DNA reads TGTGCCAGTAGTGTACAGGGATGGGGTCAGCCCCAGTACTTC. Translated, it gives CASSVQGWGQPQYF.

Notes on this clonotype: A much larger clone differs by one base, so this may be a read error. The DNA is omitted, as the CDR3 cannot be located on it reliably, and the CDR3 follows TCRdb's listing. This CDR3 is CASILDGGNAIYF. The chain couples TRBV2 to TRBJ1-3. Germline V gives CDR1 SNHLY, CDR2 FYNNEI. The CDR3 extends over 13 residues, inclusive of both ends.

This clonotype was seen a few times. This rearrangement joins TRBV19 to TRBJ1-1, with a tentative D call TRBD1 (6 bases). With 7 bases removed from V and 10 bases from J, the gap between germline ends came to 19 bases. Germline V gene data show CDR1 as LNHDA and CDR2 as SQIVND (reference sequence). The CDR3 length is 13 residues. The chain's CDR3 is CASTPITGMLAFF. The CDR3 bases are TGTGCCAGTACCCCAATTACAGGGATGTTAGCTTTCTTT.

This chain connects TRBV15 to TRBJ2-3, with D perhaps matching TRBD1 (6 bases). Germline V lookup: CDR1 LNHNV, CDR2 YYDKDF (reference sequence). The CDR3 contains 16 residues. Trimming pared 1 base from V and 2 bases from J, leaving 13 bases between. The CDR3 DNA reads TGTGCCACCAGCAGAGTGAGTGGACAGAACACAGATACGCAGTATTTT. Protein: CATSRVSGQNTDTQYF.